This T cell receptor (beta chain) was documented in a study of blood T cell repertoires in COVID-19. At the level of the study: Sites in the United States, Italy and Spain provided acute and convalescent COVID-19 samples.

Per the germline V gene, CDR1 is MRHNA and CDR2 is SNTAGT. Trimming took 5 bases from V and 4 from J; bases not matched to a gene: 5. This CDR3 contains 15 residues. In the study's own analysis: From reference gene primer amplification, estimates of nucleated cell counts were derived. The protocol was immunoSEQ multiplex PCR, while the TCRdb copy is restricted to in-frame clones and leaves out a portion. V and J calls and clone size follow that table, whereas D and trimming were derived from the DNA. The table includes roughly 66,000 clones, roughly 84% detected once. This rearrangement joins TRBV6-4 to TRBJ2-1; 10 bases line up with TRBD2. The sequence was collected from a woman in her sixties or seventies with acute or convalescent COVID-19. Sequencing input: peripheral blood. In DNA form, the CDR3 reads TGTGCCAGCAGTCCCCGGACTAGCGGTTACAATGAGCAGTTCTTC. Translated: CASSPRTSGYNEQFF.